These 3 T cell receptor beta chains originate from one sample sequenced in a study of T-cell reconstitution after alpha-beta-depleted transplantation in children. Unique molecular identifiers were incorporated into the prepared TCRbeta library. TCRdb redid the calling of the PCR reads with MiXCR, one entry per CDR3 protein. This table has over 550,000 distinct CDR3 sequences, about 10% appearing once. The material sequenced was PBMCs from the stem cell graft donor, taken from the stem cell graft. The origin of the receptors is a human donor who donated a stem cell graft to a child with acute myeloid leukemia.

This clonotype was observed at least ten times. The rearrangement links TRBV6-5 to TRBJ2-5; D is perhaps TRBD1 (6 bases). V was shortened by 2 bases and J by 3 bases, with 10 bases between the two germline ends. The germline V gene encodes CDR1 MNHEY and CDR2 SVGAGI. This CDR3 spans 14 amino acids. The CDR3, as DNA: TGTGCCAGCAGTTACGACAGGAGCGAAGAGACCCAGTACTTC. This gives the protein CASSYDRSEETQYF.

The V and J genes are TRBV20-1 and TRBJ1-2; D might be TRBD1 (5 bases). The CDR3 contains 15 residues. CDR1 is DFQATT, CDR2 SNEGSKA, per germline (reference sequence). V lost 0 bases, J lost 7 bases, and 18 bases lay in between. The CDR3 nucleotides are TGCAGTGCTAGAGATGGAGGCAGGGAAGGGAGTGGCTACACCTTC. Amino acids: CSARDGGREGSGYTF.

This clonotype occurred a few times. The chain uses TRBV5-1 and TRBJ2-7; D uncertain. This CDR3 contains 15 residues. With 1 base removed from V and 0 bases from J, the gap between germline ends came to 11 bases. Germline V gives CDR1 SGHRS, CDR2 YFSETQ. The CDR3 reads CASSLLDSLSYEQYF. The CDR3 DNA sequence: TGCGCCAGCAGCTTGCTAGACTCCCTCTCCTACGAGCAGTACTTC.